Presented here are 31 T cell receptor beta chains from one specimen sequenced in a study of CD8+CD57+ T cells in acquired aplastic anemia. TCR beta VDJ and CDR3 profiling used genomic DNA as template. TCRdb independently ran MiXCR on the reads; one entry per CDR3 protein. The table shows about 110,000 distinct CDR3 sequences, with 51% occurring only once. The specimen sequenced was sorted CD4+, CD8+, or CD8+CD57+ T cells (not recorded which) from PBMCs. The source of these receptors is a human donor in good health, serving as a control.

The chain has TRBV24-1 and TRBJ1-2; D is undetermined. The CDR3 is 12 residues long. Trimming took 4 bases from V and 2 from J, leaving 4 bases between them. The V gene's germline CDR1 is KGHDR and CDR2 SFDVKD. Written as DNA, the CDR3 is TGTGCCACCAGTGACTACAACTATGGCTACACCTTC. Amino acids: CATSDYNYGYTF.

As concerns this clonotype: A much larger clone differs from this one at a single base, so this may be a read error. V and J are TRBV13 and TRBJ2-1; TRBD1 might be the D (7 bases). There are 15 residues in the CDR3. CDR1 is PRHDT, CDR2 FYEKMQ, per germline (reference sequence). V lost 3 bases, J lost 12 bases, and 21 bases lay in between. The CDR3 DNA sequence: TGTGCCAGCAGCTTGGTGATGGAGGGGGCGTTTGGGCAGTTCTTC. This translates into CASSLVMEGAFGQFF.

This clonotype was recorded at least ten times. V usage is TRBV10-2 and J usage is TRBJ2-1, with 11 bases fitting TRBD2. This CDR3 contains 18 residues. V shed 3 bases and J 6 bases; nucleotides not matched to a gene: 13. The germline V gene has CDR1 WSHSY and CDR2 SAAADI. The CDR3 spells CASSDPYLLAGGTNEQFF. The CDR3 DNA reads as TGCGCCAGCAGTGACCCTTACCTTCTAGCGGGGGGTACCAATGAGCAGTTCTTC.

This sequence joins TRBV5-4 and TRBJ1-1; perhaps TRBD1 as D (5 bases). V was cut by 0 bases and J by 5 bases, with 11 bases left in between. CDR1 SGHNT and CDR2 YYREEE come from the germline V gene (reference sequence). The CDR3 length is 14 residues. CDR3 coding DNA: TGTGCCAGCAGCTTGGACGACAGTAGTACTGAAGCTTTCTTT. Amino acid sequence: CASSLDDSSTEAFF.

This clonotype turned up a few times. CDR3 amino acids: CASSEPGENYGYTF. The DNA for the CDR3 is TGTGCCAGCAGTGAGCCAGGAGAGAACTATGGCTACACCTTC. V gene TRBV25-1 combines with J gene TRBJ1-2, with D hard to call. Germline CDR1 and CDR2: MGHDK and SYGVNS. Trimming removed 3 bases from V and 2 bases from J, with 10 bases in between. The CDR3 totals 14 residues.

This clonotype was seen at least ten times. The chain couples TRBV12-3 or TRBV12-4 to TRBJ2-2; the D gene is possibly TRBD2 (5 bases). Trimming took off 5 bases at V and 5 bases at J, with 9 bases between the two ends. The CDR3 totals 13 residues. The CDR3 here is CASSGAATGELFF. CDR3 nucleotide sequence: TGTGCCAGCAGTGGAGCGGCTACCGGGGAGCTGTTTTTT.

The chain couples TRBV6-5 to TRBJ2-7, with a possible D match to TRBD2 (5 bases). Germline CDR1 reads MNHEY; CDR2 reads SVGAGI. This CDR3 spans 16 amino acids. V was pared by 0 bases and J by 2 bases, with 14 bases between. CDR3 protein: CASSYSARERAYEQYF. The CDR3 DNA sequence: TGTGCCAGCAGTTACTCCGCCAGAGAGAGGGCCTACGAGCAGTACTTC.

This clonotype was detected only once. The V gene is TRBV7-3, the J gene TRBJ2-3; perhaps TRBD1 as D (5 bases). CDR3 size: 13 residues. CDR1 is SGHTA, CDR2 FQGTGA, per germline. V gave up 7 bases and J gave up 5 bases, with 13 bases separating them. In nucleotides, the CDR3 is TGTGCCAGCAAGAGACAGTCACAAGATACGCAGTATTTT. It yields the protein CASKRQSQDTQYF.

This clonotype was picked up a small number of times. A much larger clonotype is one base distant, so this may be a read error. This sequence joins TRBV11-2 and TRBJ1-2; D may be TRBD1 (6 bases). V lost 7 bases, J lost 7 bases, and 19 bases lay in between. The CDR3 contains 14 residues. Per germline, CDR1 SGHAT and CDR2 FQNNGV. The CDR3 loop is CASTTGNGVGGYTF. As DNA, the CDR3 is TGTGCCAGCACCACAGGGAACGGGGTCGGTGGCTACACCTTC.

The chain is built from TRBV5-1 and TRBJ2-2, with 8 bases that match TRBD1. The CDR3 consists of 17 residues. CDR1 is SGHRS, CDR2 YFSETQ, per germline. The V and J ends lost 4 bases and 4 bases, in that order; junction bases with no gene match: 12. For the CDR3, the DNA is TGCGCCAGCAGCACCGGGACAGGAGCCTCTTTCACCGGGGAGCTGTTTTTT. As protein: CASSTGTGASFTGELFF.

The rearrangement uses TRBV7-8 and TRBJ1-2, with 9 bases lining up with TRBD1. CDR3 size: 14 residues. The germline CDR1 and CDR2 sequences are SGHVS and FQNEAQ. J lost 5 bases, V lost 4 bases, and 5 bases had no gene match. CDR3 sequence reads: CASSSSGQGYGYTF. For the CDR3, the DNA is TGTGCCAGCAGCTCGTCTGGACAGGGGTATGGCTACACCTTC.

The J gene is TRBJ1-2, the V gene TRBV9; D gene uncertain. Germline V gene lookup returns CDR1 SGDLS and CDR2 YYNGEE. The CDR3 runs 15 residues. V dropped 2 bases and J dropped 3 bases, with 14 bases sitting between them. In DNA form, the CDR3 reads TGTGCCAGCAGCGTTACAACAGTTCCGTACTATGGCTACACCTTC. This encodes CASSVTTVPYYGYTF.

This clonotype has just a few counts. The chain uses TRBV6-4 and TRBJ2-7; D gene ambiguous. The germline V and J ends were trimmed by 2 bases and 5 bases, with 4 bases remaining between them. Germline loops: CDR1 MRHNA, CDR2 SNTAGT. The CDR3 loop spans 11 amino acids. The DNA of the CDR3 is TGTGCCAGCAGTGACGGCCACGAGCAGTACTTC. Translated: CASSDGHEQYF.

This clonotype was seen many times. The chain joins TRBV13 to TRBJ2-7; D unresolved. The ends were cut back, 0 bases at V and 5 bases at J, with 5 bases in the middle. CDR1 is PRHDT, CDR2 FYEKMQ, per germline (reference sequence). This CDR3 comprises 12 residues. In DNA form, the CDR3 reads TGTGCCAGCAGCTTAGGTAGCCACGAGCAGTACTTC. Translation gives CASSLGSHEQYF. Looking up the rest from reference TRBV13 and TRBJ2-7 gives the full variable domain: AAGVIQSPRHLIKEKRETATLKCYPIPRHDTVYWYQQGPGQDPQFLISFYEKMQSDKGSIPDRFSAQQFSDYHSELNMSSLELGDSALYFCASSLGSHEQYFGPGTRLTVT.

This chain uses TRBV7-3 with TRBJ2-7; 8 bases map to TRBD1. This CDR3 has 13 amino acids. The J segment lost 5 bases and the V segment lost 5 bases, leaving 5 bases of the junction unmatched. Germline CDR1 SGHTA, CDR2 FQGTGA. CDR3: CASSLGQGDEQYF. CDR3 coding DNA: TGTGCCAGCAGCCTCGGACAGGGAGACGAGCAGTACTTC. The whole variable domain, filled in from reference TRBV7-3 and TRBJ2-7, reads GAGVSQTPSNKVTEKGKYVELRCDPISGHTALYWYRQSLGQGPEFLIYFQGTGAADDSGLPNDRFFAVRPEGSVSTLKIQRTERGDSAVYLCASSLGQGDEQYFGPGTRLTVT.

Many counts were recorded for this clonotype. The V gene is TRBV12-3 or TRBV12-4, the J gene TRBJ1-6; D is undetermined. V lost 6 bases and J 9 bases, leaving 15 bases between the germline ends. CDR3 length: 14 residues. CDR3 nucleotides: TGTGCCAGCAGGCGCGGGGTATTGGGTTCACCCCTCCACTTT. Amino acids: CASRRGVLGSPLHF.

The chain has TRBV10-3 and TRBJ1-2, with TRBD1 as a possible D gene (5 bases). Trimming shortened V by 10 bases and J by 7 bases, and 25 bases separated the two germline ends. The CDR3 contains 15 residues. Germline loops: CDR1 ENHRY, CDR2 SYGVKD. As DNA, the CDR3 is TGTGCCAGCCACGGACCGAGGGACGCCGGGGGTGGCTACACCTTC. It specifies CASHGPRDAGGGYTF.

The V call is TRBV10-3, the J call TRBJ2-3; D unresolved. The germline CDR1 and CDR2 sequences are ENHRY and SYGVKD. Deletions cut 3 bases from V and 6 bases from J, with 10 bases between. This CDR3 has 13 amino acids. CDR3 loop: CAISEGIADTQYF. CDR3 DNA sequence: TGTGCCATCAGTGAAGGTATCGCGGATACGCAGTATTTT.

V usage is TRBV11-2 and J usage is TRBJ2-1; weak D call: TRBD1 (5 bases). V shed 3 bases and J shed 7 bases, with 22 bases lying between them. CDR1 is SGHAT, CDR2 FQNNGV, per germline. The CDR3 spans 17 residues. DNA for the CDR3: TGTGCCAGCAGCTTTGGGTCGGTGCTTGGGGCCTTAAATGAGCAGTTCTTC. It codes for CASSFGSVLGALNEQFF.

As regards this clonotype: A much larger clone lies a single base off, so this may be a read error. The chain is built from TRBV10-3 and TRBJ2-2, with a tentative D call TRBD2 (6 bases). CDR3 length: 15 amino acids. Germline CDR1 and CDR2: ENHRY and SYGVKD. CDR3 in DNA: TGTGCCAGCAGTTCCCTTACGGGACGGGGGATGAAACTGTTTTTT. It specifies CASSSLTGRGMKLFF.

The chain carries TRBV7-2 and TRBJ1-5; D is possibly TRBD1 (6 bases). The length of the CDR3 is 15 residues. Germline CDR1 is SGHTA and CDR2 is FQGNSA. V was pared by 5 bases and J by 2 bases, with 13 bases between. The CDR3 loop reads CASSPGAGGNQPQHF. As DNA, the CDR3 is TGTGCCAGCAGCCCGGGGGCAGGGGGCAATCAGCCCCAGCATTTT.

To note about this clonotype: One junction end disagrees with the germline gene, perhaps due to a read error. The chain has TRBV13 and TRBJ1-1; D gene uncertain. CDR3 length equals 15 residues. Germline loops: CDR1 PRHDT, CDR2 FYEKMQ (reference sequence). CDR3 in DNA: TGTGCCAGCAGCTCCTACAGCGCCCTGAACACTGAGGCTTTCTTT. Its protein is CASSSYSALNTEAFF.

This clonotype was found a few times. The chain recombines TRBV12-3 or TRBV12-4 with TRBJ2-1; no clear D gene. This CDR3 is 15 amino acids long. The germline V and J ends were trimmed by 3 bases and 1 base, with 10 bases remaining between them. CDR3 protein: CASSFRLKSYNEQFF. Here the CDR3 DNA reads TGTGCCAGCAGTTTCAGGCTAAAGTCCTACAATGAGCAGTTCTTC.

This clonotype was detected many times. J is TRBJ1-5 and V is TRBV4-2, with D possibly matching TRBD1 (6 bases). CDR3 size: 16 residues. V was trimmed by 0 bases and J by 7 bases, leaving 16 bases between them. CDR1 is LGHNA and CDR2 is YNFKEQ in the germline V gene. CDR3 coding DNA: TGTGCCAGCAGCCAAGAGGTGGGGGCAAGTTACCAGCCCCAGCATTTT. Amino acid sequence: CASSQEVGASYQPQHF.

This clonotype occurred many times. This CDR3 is CASGSVPSTDTQYF. The CDR3 region has the DNA TGTGCCAGCGGCTCGGTACCTAGCACAGATACGCAGTATTTT. The V gene is TRBV9, the J gene TRBJ2-3; no clear D. Trimming left V 7 bases short and J 0 bases short, with 12 bases between. In germline, CDR1 is SGDLS, CDR2 YYNGEE. The CDR3 loop spans 14 amino acids.

Written as DNA, the CDR3 is TGTGCCAGCAGTGGGGGGGGCAGGGGGCAGGGCGAGCAGTACTTC. Translating gives CASSGGGRGQGEQYF. The chain uses TRBV25-1 and TRBJ2-7; a possible D gene is TRBD1 (8 bases). This CDR3 has 15 residues. V gave up 4 bases and J gave up 6 bases, with 19 bases separating them. The V gene's germline CDR1 is MGHDK and CDR2 SYGVNS.

This rearrangement joins TRBV11-1 to TRBJ2-1, with 13 positions matching TRBD2. Germline trimming cut 2 bases from V and 6 bases from J; bases unmatched to any gene: 16. The CDR3 runs to 20 residues. Germline V gene data show CDR1 as SGHAT and CDR2 as FQDESV (reference sequence). CDR3 sequence (DNA): TGTGCCAGCAGCTTATTCTTCAGGACTAGCGGGGGCCTTGATTCCAATGAGCAGTTCTTC. Protein: CASSLFFRTSGGLDSNEQFF.

The chain links TRBV20-1 to TRBJ2-3, with 10 bases lining up with TRBD1. Germline V CDR1 and CDR2: DFQATT, SNEGSKA (reference sequence). There are 14 residues in the CDR3. V lost 1 base to trimming and J lost 4 bases; unmatched junction nucleotides: 2. CDR3 protein: CSARGQGAADTQYF. As DNA, the CDR3 is TGCAGTGCTAGAGGACAGGGGGCCGCAGATACGCAGTATTTT.

The chain recombines TRBV19 with TRBJ1-1; perhaps TRBD1 as D (5 bases). CDR1 and CDR2 from the germline V gene are LNHDA and SQIVND (reference sequence). Trimming left V 9 bases short and J 0 bases short, with 17 bases between. CDR3 length: 15 amino acids. CDR3 bases: TGTGCCAGCAGCTTAAGGGCAGGGATGAACACTGAAGCTTTCTTT. Translation gives CASSLRAGMNTEAFF.

V and J are TRBV5-1 and TRBJ2-3; 11 bases fit TRBD2. Looked up from germline, CDR1 is SGHRS and CDR2 is YFSETQ. The CDR3 length is 15 residues. Losses at the gene ends were 2 bases for V and 4 bases for J; bases not matched to a gene: 3. Written as DNA, the CDR3 is TGCGCCAGCAGCTTTAGCGGGGGGGACCCAGATACGCAGTATTTT. Residues: CASSFSGGDPDTQYF.

The chain is built from TRBV2 and TRBJ1-1; D unclear. This CDR3 has 13 residues. The V gene lost 3 bases and the J gene lost 3 bases, with 8 bases spanning the gap. Germline CDR1 is SNHLY and CDR2 is FYNNEI. CDR3 in amino acids: CASSDSGYTEAFF. The CDR3 nucleotides are TGTGCCAGCAGTGACTCGGGTTACACTGAAGCTTTCTTT.